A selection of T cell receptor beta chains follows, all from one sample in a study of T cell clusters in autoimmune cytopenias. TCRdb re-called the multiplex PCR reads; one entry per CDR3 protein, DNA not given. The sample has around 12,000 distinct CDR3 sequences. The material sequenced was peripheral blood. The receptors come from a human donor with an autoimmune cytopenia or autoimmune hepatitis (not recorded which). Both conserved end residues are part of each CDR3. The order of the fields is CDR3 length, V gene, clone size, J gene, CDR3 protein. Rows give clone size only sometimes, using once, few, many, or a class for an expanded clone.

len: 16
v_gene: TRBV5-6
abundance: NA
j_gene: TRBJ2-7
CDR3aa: CASSSAKGQGRREQYF

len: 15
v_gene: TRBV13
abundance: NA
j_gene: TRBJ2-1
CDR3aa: CASSPEGFSYNEQFF

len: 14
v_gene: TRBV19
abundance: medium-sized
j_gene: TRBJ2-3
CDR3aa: CASTQRDLTDTQYF

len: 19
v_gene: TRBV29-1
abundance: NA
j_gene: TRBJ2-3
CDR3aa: CSSLAGGPSSGGSTDTQYF

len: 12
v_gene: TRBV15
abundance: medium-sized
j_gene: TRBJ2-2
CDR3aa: CATSTYTGELFF

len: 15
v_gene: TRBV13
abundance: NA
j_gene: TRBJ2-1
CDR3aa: CASSSRDRGLGQQFF

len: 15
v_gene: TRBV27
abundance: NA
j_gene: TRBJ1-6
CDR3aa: CASKTIAGFGSPLHF

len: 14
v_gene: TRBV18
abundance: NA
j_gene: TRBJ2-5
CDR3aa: CASSPSGDQETQYF

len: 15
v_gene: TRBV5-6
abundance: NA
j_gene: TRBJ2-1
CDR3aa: CASSLVGGAGSEQFF

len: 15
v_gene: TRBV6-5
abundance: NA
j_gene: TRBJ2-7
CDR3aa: CASSLSTGLGFEQYF

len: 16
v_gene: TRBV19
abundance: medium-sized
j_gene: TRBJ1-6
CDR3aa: CASSTDRGVGNSPLHF

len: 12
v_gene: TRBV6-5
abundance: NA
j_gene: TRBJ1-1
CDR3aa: CASWQGVTEAFF

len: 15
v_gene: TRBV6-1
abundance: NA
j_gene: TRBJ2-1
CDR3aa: CASSEGRPPYNEQFF

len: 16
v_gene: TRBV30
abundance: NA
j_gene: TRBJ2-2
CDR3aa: CAWSVGQFPNTGELFF

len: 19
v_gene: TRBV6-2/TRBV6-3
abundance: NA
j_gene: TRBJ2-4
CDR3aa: CASSFPAPGQRIAKNIQYF

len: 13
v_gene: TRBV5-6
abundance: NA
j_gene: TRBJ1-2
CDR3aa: CASSLMSEGGYTF

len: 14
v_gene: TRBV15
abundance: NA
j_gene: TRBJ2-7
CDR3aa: CATSSMYRGGEQYF

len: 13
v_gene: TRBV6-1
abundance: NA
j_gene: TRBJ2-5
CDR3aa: CASNEPGSWTQYF

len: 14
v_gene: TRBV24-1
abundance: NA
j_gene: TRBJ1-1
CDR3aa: CATSDPNIGTEAFF

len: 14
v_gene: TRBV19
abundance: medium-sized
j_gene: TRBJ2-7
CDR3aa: CASSIDFGDYEQYF

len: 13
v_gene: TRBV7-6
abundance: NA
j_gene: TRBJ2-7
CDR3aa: CASSDGRSYEQYF

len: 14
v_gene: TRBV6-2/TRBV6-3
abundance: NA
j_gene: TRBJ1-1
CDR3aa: CASRLPDRYTEAFF

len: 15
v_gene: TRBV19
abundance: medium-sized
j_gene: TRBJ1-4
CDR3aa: CASSTGSATNEKLFF

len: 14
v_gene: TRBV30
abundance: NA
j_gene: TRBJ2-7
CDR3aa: CAWRSGLAGYEQYF

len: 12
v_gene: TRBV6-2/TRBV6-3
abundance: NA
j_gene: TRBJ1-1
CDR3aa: CASSSQGTEAFF

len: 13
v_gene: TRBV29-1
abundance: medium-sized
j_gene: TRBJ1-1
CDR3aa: CSVEEGSGTEAFF

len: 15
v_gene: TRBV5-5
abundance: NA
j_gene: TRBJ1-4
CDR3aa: CASSLGGAGNEKLFF

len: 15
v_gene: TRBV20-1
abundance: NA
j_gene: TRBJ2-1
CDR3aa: CSARDRFGPEDEQFF

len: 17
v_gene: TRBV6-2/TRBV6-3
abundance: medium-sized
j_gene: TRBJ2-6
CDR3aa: CASSYGQGVSGANVLTF

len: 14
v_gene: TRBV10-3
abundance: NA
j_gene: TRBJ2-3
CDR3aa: CAIRDRDEGDTQYF

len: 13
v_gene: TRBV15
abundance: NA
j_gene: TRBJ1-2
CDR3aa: CATSRDNNYGYTF

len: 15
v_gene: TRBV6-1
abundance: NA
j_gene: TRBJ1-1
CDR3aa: CASSKGQTLNTEAFF

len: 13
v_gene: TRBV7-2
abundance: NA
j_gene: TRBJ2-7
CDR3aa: CASSLGSIYEQYF

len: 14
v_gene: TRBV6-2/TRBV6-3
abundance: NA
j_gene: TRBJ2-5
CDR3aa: CASRLQGTGETQYF

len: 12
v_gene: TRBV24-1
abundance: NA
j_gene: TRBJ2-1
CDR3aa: CATSGRHNEQFF

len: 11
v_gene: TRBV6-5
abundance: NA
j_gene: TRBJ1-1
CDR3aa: CASIIGAEAFF

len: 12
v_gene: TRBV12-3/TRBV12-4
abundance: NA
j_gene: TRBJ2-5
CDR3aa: CASSLTEETQYF

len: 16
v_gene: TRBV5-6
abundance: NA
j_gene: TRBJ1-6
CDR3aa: CASSTGQGLYNSPLHF

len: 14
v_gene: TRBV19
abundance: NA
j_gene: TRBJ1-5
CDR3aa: CASSQTGDNQPQHF

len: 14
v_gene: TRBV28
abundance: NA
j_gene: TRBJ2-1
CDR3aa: CASSRGRIPNEQFF

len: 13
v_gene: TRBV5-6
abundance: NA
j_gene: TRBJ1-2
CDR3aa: CASSSTTGGGYTF

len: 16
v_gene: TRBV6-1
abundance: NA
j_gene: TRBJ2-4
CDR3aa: CASSQLQLLAKNIQYF

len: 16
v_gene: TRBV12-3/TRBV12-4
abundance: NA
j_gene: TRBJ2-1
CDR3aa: CASSSYSGSSYNEQFF

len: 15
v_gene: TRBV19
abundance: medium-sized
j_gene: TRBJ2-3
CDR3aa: CASSMYSTFTDTQYF

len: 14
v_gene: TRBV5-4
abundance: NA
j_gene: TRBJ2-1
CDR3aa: CASSLAKLAHEQFF

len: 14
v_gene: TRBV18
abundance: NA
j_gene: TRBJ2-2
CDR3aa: CASSPDLNTGELFF

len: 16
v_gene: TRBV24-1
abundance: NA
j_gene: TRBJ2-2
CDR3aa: CATSDFSPGRTGELFF

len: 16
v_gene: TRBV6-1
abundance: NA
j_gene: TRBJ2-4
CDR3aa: CASSANSGLAKNIQYF

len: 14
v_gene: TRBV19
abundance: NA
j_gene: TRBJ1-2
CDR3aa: CASSIRGVDYGYTF

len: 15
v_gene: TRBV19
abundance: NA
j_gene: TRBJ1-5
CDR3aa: CASSISSPSNQPQHF

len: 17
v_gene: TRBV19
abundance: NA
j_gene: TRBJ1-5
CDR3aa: CASSIWDRGAGNQPQHF

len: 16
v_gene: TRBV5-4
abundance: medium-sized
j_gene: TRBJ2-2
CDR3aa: CASSFSSGRSTGELFF

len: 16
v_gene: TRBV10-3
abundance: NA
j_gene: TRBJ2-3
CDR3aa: CAIRRDRDGSTDTQYF